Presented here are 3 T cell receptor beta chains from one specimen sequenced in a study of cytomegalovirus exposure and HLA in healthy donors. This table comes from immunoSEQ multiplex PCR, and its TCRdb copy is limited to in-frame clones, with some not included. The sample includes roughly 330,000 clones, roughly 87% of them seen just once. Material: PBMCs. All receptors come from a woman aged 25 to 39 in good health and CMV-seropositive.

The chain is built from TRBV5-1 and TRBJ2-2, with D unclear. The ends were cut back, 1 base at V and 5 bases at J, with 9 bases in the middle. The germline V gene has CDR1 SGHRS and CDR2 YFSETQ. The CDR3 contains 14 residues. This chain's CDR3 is CASSLYWGTGELFF. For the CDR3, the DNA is TGCGCCAGCAGCTTGTATTGGGGAACCGGGGAGCTGTTTTTT.

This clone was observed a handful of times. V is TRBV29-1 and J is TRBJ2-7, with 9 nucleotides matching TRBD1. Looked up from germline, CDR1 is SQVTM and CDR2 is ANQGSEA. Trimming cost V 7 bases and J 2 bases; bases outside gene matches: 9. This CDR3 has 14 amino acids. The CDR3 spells CSANAGTGPYEQYF. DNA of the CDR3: TGCAGCGCGAATGCCGGGACAGGGCCCTACGAGCAGTACTTC.

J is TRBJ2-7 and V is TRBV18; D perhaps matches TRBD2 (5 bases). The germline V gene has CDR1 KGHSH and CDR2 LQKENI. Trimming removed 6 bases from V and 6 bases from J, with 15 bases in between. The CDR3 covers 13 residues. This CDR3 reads CASSGVVPSEQYF. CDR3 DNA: TGTGCCAGCTCCGGGGTGGTCCCGAGCGAGCAGTACTTC.